Listed below are T cell receptor beta chains from one sample, sequenced in a study of control samples from healthy donors and cancer patients. The protocol was immunoSEQ multiplex PCR, while the TCRdb copy is restricted to in-frame clones and leaves out a portion. The sample carries approximately 94,000 clones, just over 90% recorded once. The source material was blood. Source of these receptors: a young woman in good health. Each CDR3 is given with its conserved first and last residue. The D gene is left open where the match is weak.

V gene	D gene	J gene	CDR3 protein
TRBV5-4	-	TRBJ2-3	CASSLRGSSTDTQYF
TRBV11-1	-	TRBJ2-7	CASSFARGIYEQYF
TRBV4-1	TRBD1	TRBJ1-1	CASSQLGTGGSNTEAFF
TRBV27	-	TRBJ1-4	CASSPLRDGSNEKLFF
TRBV27	TRBD1	TRBJ2-7	CASGYRGRLNEQYF
TRBV11-2	TRBD1	TRBJ1-4	CASSLAEGAGEKLFF
TRBV5-1	-	TRBJ2-5	CASSRSGLGQETQYF
TRBV19	TRBD2	TRBJ2-7	CASSATSGSSYSYEQYF
TRBV27	TRBD1	TRBJ1-5	CASRDIHGTGDQPQHF
TRBV18	TRBD1	TRBJ1-1	CASSPTRGPLTEAFF
TRBV6-1	-	TRBJ1-3	CASSEGRPPNTIYF
TRBV30	-	TRBJ1-5	CAWSPPKGNYQPQHF
TRBV11-2	TRBD2	TRBJ2-3	CASRREGLTDTQYF
TRBV5-4	-	TRBJ2-5	CASRRRDSPRGDQYF
TRBV5-1	-	TRBJ2-7	CASRWSNEQYF
TRBV30	-	TRBJ1-3	CAWPQDDSGNTIYF
TRBV5-1	-	TRBJ1-1	CASSLLPALNMNTEAFF
TRBV11-3	-	TRBJ2-1	CASSLRTGDHNEQFF
TRBV7-8	-	TRBJ1-1	CASSLGLALNTEAFF
TRBV5-1	TRBD2	TRBJ2-1	CASSSASGSYNEQFF
TRBV2	TRBD1	TRBJ1-5	CASLRTGNQPQHF
TRBV2	-	TRBJ2-3	CALQGGAGTDTQYF
TRBV12-3/TRBV12-4	-	TRBJ2-3	CASSLGQSDTQYF
TRBV2	TRBD1	TRBJ1-4	CASSRRSSTVTGTGNEKLFF
TRBV28	-	TRBJ1-2	CASSLMREGGYTF
TRBV19	-	TRBJ2-2	CASPRLDTGELFF
TRBV6-5	-	TRBJ2-7	CATSRAVAYEQYF
TRBV5-1	TRBD1	TRBJ1-2	CASSSLFLGTVNDYGYTF